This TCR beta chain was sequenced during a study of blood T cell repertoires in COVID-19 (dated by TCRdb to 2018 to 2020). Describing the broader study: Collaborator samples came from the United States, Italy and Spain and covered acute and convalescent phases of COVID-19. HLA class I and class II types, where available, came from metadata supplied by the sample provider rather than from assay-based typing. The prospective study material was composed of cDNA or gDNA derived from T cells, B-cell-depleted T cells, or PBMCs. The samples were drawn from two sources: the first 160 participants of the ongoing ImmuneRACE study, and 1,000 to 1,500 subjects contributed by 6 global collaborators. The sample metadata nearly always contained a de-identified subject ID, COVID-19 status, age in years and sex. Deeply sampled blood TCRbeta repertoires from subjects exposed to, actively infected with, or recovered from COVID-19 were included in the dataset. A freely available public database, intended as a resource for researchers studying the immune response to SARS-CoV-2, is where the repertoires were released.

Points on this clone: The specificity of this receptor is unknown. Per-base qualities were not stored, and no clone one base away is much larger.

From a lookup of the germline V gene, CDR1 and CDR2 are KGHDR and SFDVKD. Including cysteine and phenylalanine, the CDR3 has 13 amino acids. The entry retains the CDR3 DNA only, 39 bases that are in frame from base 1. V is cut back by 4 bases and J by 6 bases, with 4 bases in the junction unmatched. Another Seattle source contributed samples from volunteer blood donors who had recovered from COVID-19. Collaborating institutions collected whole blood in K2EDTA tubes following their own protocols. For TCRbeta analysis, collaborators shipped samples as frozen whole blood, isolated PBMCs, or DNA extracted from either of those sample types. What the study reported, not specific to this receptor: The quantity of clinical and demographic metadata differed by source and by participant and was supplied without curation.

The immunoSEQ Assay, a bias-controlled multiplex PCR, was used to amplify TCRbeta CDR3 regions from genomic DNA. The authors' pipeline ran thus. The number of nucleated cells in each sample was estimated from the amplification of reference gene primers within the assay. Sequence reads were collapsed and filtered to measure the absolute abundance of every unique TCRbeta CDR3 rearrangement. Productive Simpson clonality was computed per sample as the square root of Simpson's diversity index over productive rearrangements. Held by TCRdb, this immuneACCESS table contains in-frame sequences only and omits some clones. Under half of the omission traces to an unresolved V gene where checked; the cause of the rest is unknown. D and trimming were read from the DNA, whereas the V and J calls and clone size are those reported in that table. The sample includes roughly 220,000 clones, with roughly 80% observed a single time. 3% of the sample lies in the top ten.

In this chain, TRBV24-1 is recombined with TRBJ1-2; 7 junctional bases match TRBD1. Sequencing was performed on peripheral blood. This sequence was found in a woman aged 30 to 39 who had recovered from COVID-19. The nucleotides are TGTGCCACCAGTGACCTGACAGGGAATGGCTACACCTTC. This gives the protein CATSDLTGNGYTF.